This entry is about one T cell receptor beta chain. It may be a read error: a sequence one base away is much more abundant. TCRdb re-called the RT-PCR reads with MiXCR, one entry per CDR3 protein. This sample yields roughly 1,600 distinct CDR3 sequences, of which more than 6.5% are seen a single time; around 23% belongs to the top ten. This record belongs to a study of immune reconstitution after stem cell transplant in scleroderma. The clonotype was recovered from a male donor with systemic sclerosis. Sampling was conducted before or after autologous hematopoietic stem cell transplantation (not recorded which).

This CDR3 is CASSRRGLTSTDTQYF. CDR3 DNA: TGTGCCAGCAGCCGCCGGGGACTAACTAGCACAGATACGCAGTATTTT. The chain recombines TRBV7-9 with TRBJ2-3, with 7 bases fitting TRBD2. Germline CDR1 reads SEHNR; CDR2 reads FQNEAQ (reference sequence). Trimming removed 5 bases from V and 0 bases from J; junction bases left unmatched: 8. The length of the CDR3 is 16 residues.